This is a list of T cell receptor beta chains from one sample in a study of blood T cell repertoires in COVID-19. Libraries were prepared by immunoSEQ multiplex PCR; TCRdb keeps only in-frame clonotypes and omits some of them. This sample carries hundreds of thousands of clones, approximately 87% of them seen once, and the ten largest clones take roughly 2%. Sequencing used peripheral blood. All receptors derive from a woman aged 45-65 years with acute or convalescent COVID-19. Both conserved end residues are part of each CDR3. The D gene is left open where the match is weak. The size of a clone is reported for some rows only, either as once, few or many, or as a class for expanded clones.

CSVRSGTGGEKLFF | TGCAGCGTTCGATCCGGGACAGGGGGTGAAAAACTGTTTTTT | TRBD1 | TRBV29-1 | NA | TRBJ1-4
CASSIAGITTNEKLFF | TGTGCCAGTAGTATAGCAGGCATTACAACTAATGAAAAACTGTTTTTT | NA | TRBV19 | NA | TRBJ1-4
CASSPLVRDRGAFF | TGTGCCAGCAGCCCCCTTGTTCGGGACAGAGGAGCTTTCTTT | TRBD1 | TRBV11-2 | NA | TRBJ1-1
CASKGRVNTEAFF | TGTGCCAGTAAAGGCAGGGTGAACACTGAAGCTTTCTTT | NA | TRBV19 | NA | TRBJ1-1
CASSIGQGRWTEAFF | TGTGCCAGTAGTATAGGACAGGGGCGATGGACTGAAGCTTTCTTT | TRBD1 | TRBV19 | NA | TRBJ1-1
CSVEGTHIGETQYF | TGCAGCGTGGAAGGGACACATATCGGAGAGACCCAGTACTTC | NA | TRBV29-1 | NA | TRBJ2-5
CASSYLRDRASNTEAFF | TGTGCCAGCAGTTACCTGAGGGACAGGGCGTCGAACACTGAAGCTTTCTTT | TRBD1 | TRBV6-8 | NA | TRBJ1-1
CASRPTSGEQFF | TGTGCCAGCAGGCCTACTAGCGGGGAGCAGTTCTTC | TRBD2 | TRBV12-3/TRBV12-4 | NA | TRBJ2-1
CASSDRRTGGLDEQFF | TGTGCCAGCAGTGACCGCCGGACAGGGGGCTTAGATGAGCAGTTCTTC | TRBD1 | TRBV25-1 | NA | TRBJ2-1
CASSLASYTDTQYF | TGTGCCAGCAGCTTAGCCTCCTACACAGATACGCAGTATTTT | NA | TRBV7-6 | NA | TRBJ2-3
CATSRGDEQFF | TGTGCCACCAGTCGGGGTGATGAGCAGTTCTTC | NA | TRBV24-1 | NA | TRBJ2-1
CASSLTSGEETQYF | TGTGCCAGCAGCTTGACTAGCGGGGAAGAGACCCAGTACTTC | TRBD2 | TRBV5-4 | NA | TRBJ2-5
CASRRTGPYEQYF | TGCGCCAGCAGAAGGACAGGGCCATACGAGCAGTACTTC | TRBD1 | TRBV5-1 | NA | TRBJ2-7
CASSLGADSGTQYF | TGCGCCAGCAGCTTGGGCGCGGATTCGGGTACGCAGTATTTT | NA | TRBV5-1 | NA | TRBJ2-3
CAWSGGGVSTDTQYF | TGTGCCTGGAGTGGTGGGGGGGTAAGCACAGATACGCAGTATTTT | TRBD2 | TRBV30 | NA | TRBJ2-3
CASPRTSGNEQFF | TGTGCCAGCCCCCGGACTAGCGGGAATGAGCAGTTCTTC | TRBD2 | TRBV6-5 | NA | TRBJ2-1
CASRPEDRAYEQYF | TGTGCAAGTCGGCCCGAGGACAGGGCTTACGAGCAGTACTTC | NA | TRBV12-2 | NA | TRBJ2-7
CASSRAGASGDTEAFF | TGCGCCAGCAGCCGCGCGGGGGCCTCAGGGGACACTGAAGCTTTCTTT | NA | TRBV4-3 | NA | TRBJ1-1
CASSTSGSSYNEQFF | TGTGCCAGCAGCACTAGCGGGAGCTCCTACAATGAGCAGTTCTTC | TRBD2 | TRBV7-6 | NA | TRBJ2-1
CASSILHSTQYF | TGTGCCAGTAGTATCCTCCACAGTACGCAGTATTTT | NA | TRBV19 | NA | TRBJ2-3
CASSQGTGGETQYF | TGTGCCAGCAGCCAAGGGACAGGGGGTGAGACCCAGTACTTC | TRBD1 | TRBV4-2 | NA | TRBJ2-5
CASRGDGYYNEQFF | TGTGCCAGCAGAGGGGATGGGTACTACAATGAGCAGTTCTTC | NA | TRBV2 | few | TRBJ2-1
CASIGADGYTF | TGTGCCAGTATAGGCGCGGATGGCTACACCTTC | NA | TRBV6-5 | NA | TRBJ1-2
CASSFTTGAYEQYF | TGTGCCAGCAGCTTCACGACAGGAGCCTACGAGCAGTACTTC | NA | TRBV7-9 | NA | TRBJ2-7
CASSFDGTGGEGYTF | TGTGCCAGCAGCTTCGATGGGACAGGGGGCGAGGGCTACACCTTC | TRBD1 | TRBV7-3 | NA | TRBJ1-2
CASSTGGDTEAFF | TGCGCCAGTTCGACAGGGGGGGACACTGAAGCTTTCTTT | TRBD1 | TRBV5-1 | NA | TRBJ1-1
CASSPRAGENEQYF | TGTGCCAGCTCACCGCGGGCAGGGGAGAACGAGCAGTACTTC | NA | TRBV18 | NA | TRBJ2-7
CASSLAAGQPQHF | TGCGCCAGCAGCTTGGCCGCGGGACAGCCCCAGCATTTT | NA | TRBV5-1 | NA | TRBJ1-5
CASSLGLGQEIHF | TGTGCCAGCAGCTTAGGTTTGGGACAGGAAATCCACTTT | TRBD1 | TRBV11-3 | NA | TRBJ1-6
CASSELSDEQYF | TGTGCCAGCAGTGAGTTATCGGACGAGCAGTACTTC | NA | TRBV2 | NA | TRBJ2-7
CASSLAVGRETQYF | TGTGCCAGCAGCTTAGCGGTGGGGCGGGAGACCCAGTACTTC | NA | TRBV7-2 | NA | TRBJ2-5
CASSQDEGGVVYEQYF | TGTGCCAGCAGCCAAGATGAAGGGGGCGTGGTCTACGAGCAGTACTTC | TRBD1 | TRBV4-2 | NA | TRBJ2-7
CASSLASGTDTQYF | TGTGCCAGCAGCTTGGCTAGCGGGACAGATACGCAGTATTTT | TRBD2 | TRBV5-6 | NA | TRBJ2-3
CASSFDVLAPLETYEQYF | TGTGCCAGCAGTTTTGATGTCCTAGCGCCGCTAGAGACCTACGAGCAGTACTTC | NA | TRBV2 | few | TRBJ2-7
CASSHPGLALNEQFF | TGTGCCAGCAGCCACCCGGGGTTAGCGCTCAATGAGCAGTTCTTC | NA | TRBV7-2 | NA | TRBJ2-1
CASSQDRATSGVEQYF | TGCGCCAGCAGCCAAGATCGTGCCACTAGCGGGGTTGAGCAGTACTTC | TRBD2 | TRBV4-3 | NA | TRBJ2-7
CASSQALGGGPGYTF | TGTGCCAGCAGCCAAGCCTTGGGAGGGGGGCCTGGCTACACCTTC | NA | TRBV14 | once | TRBJ1-2